These T cell receptor beta chains were read from a single sample in a study of blood T cell repertoires in COVID-19. Clones were read by immunoSEQ multiplex PCR, and TCRdb kept only the in-frame ones, dropping some. This sample has 70,000 to 95,000 clones, with about 96% found just once. Input material: peripheral blood. Receptor source: a human donor with active COVID-19. The donor label of this sample is uncertain. Both conserved end residues are part of each CDR3. A D gene is named only where the DNA matches it firmly. Size tells how often a clone was seen (once, few, many) or the class of an expanded clone, and some rows leave it out.

clone_size	v_call	j_call	d_call	cdr3_nt	cdr3_aa
-	TRBV9	TRBJ2-1	TRBD2	TGTGCCAGCAGCCGGATTAGCGGGGGTTACAATGAGCAGTTCTTC	CASSRISGGYNEQFF
-	TRBV7-2	TRBJ1-2	-	TGTGCCAGCAGCTTAGGGCCGGTAGGGAGGCCTAACTATGGCTACACCTTC	CASSLGPVGRPNYGYTF
-	TRBV6-1	TRBJ1-2	TRBD1	TGTGCCAGCAGTGAGGTTTTCCGGGACAGCTATGGCTACACCTTC	CASSEVFRDSYGYTF
-	TRBV18	TRBJ2-1	TRBD2	TGTGCCAGCTCACCCAGCGGGGGGGCGACGCGTGAGCAGTTCTTC	CASSPSGGATREQFF
-	TRBV11-2	TRBJ2-1	TRBD2	TGTGCCAGCAGCATCGGGACTAGCGGGGGTGATGAGCAGTTCTTC	CASSIGTSGGDEQFF
-	TRBV7-9	TRBJ1-6	-	TGTGCCAGCAGCTTAGTGACGGGAAACCCGAATAATTCACCCCTCCACTTT	CASSLVTGNPNNSPLHF
-	TRBV5-1	TRBJ2-3	TRBD1	TGCGCCAGCAGCGCGGACAGGGTTGTGGATACGCAGTATTTT	CASSADRVVDTQYF
-	TRBV12-5	TRBJ1-6	TRBD1	TGTGCTAGTGGTTTGACAACGGGAGGGGGCACTTCACCCCTCCACTTT	CASGLTTGGGTSPLHF
-	TRBV10-3	TRBJ2-3	TRBD2	TGTGCCATCAGGGGAGGGACCCGGGATACGCAGTATTTT	CAIRGGTRDTQYF
-	TRBV29-1	TRBJ1-1	-	TGCAGCGTGGGGGGAGACTACACTGAAGCTTTCTTT	CSVGGDYTEAFF
-	TRBV4-1	TRBJ2-1	TRBD1	TGCGCCAGCAGCCATGATGGGGGTGGAGGGACAGGATACAATGAGCAGTTCTTC	CASSHDGGGGTGYNEQFF
-	TRBV5-1	TRBJ2-1	TRBD1	TGCGCCAGCAGCACCCTGACAGGGAACACCTACAATGAGCAGTTCTTC	CASSTLTGNTYNEQFF
-	TRBV7-6	TRBJ2-2	TRBD1	TGTGCCAGCAGCCTTTCTGTGACAGGGCCCGGGGAGCTGTTTTTT	CASSLSVTGPGELFF
-	TRBV7-9	TRBJ1-3	-	TGTGCCAGCAGCTTAGCAATGGGGGCCGGAAACACCATATATTTT	CASSLAMGAGNTIYF
-	TRBV10-3	TRBJ2-1	TRBD2	TGTGCCATCAGTGAGTCTAAGAGACTAGCATACGATGAGCAGTTCTTC	CAISESKRLAYDEQFF
-	TRBV10-3	TRBJ2-2	TRBD2	TGTGCCATCAGGGGCGGGGGGCCGTCCCCCACCGGGGAGCTGTTTTTT	CAIRGGGPSPTGELFF
-	TRBV24-1	TRBJ1-2	-	TGTGCCACCAGTGATCCAGGCAGGAGCAGGGATCATGGCTACACCTTC	CATSDPGRSRDHGYTF
-	TRBV7-2	TRBJ2-7	TRBD1	TGTGCCAGCAGCTTACGACAGGGTGCCTACGAGCAGTACTTC	CASSLRQGAYEQYF
-	TRBV11-3	TRBJ2-1	TRBD2	TGTGCCAGCAGCTTAGGCGGGGGTTACAATGAGCAGTTCTTC	CASSLGGGYNEQFF
-	TRBV6-2/TRBV6-3	TRBJ1-6	TRBD1	TGTGCCAGCAGTTACCCCGGACAGGGGAGGTCACCCCTCCACTTT	CASSYPGQGRSPLHF
once	TRBV7-2	TRBJ2-7	-	TGTGCCAGCAGCTTAGGTAGCGGAGGATCCTACGAGCAGTACTTC	CASSLGSGGSYEQYF
-	TRBV6-6	TRBJ1-4	TRBD1	TGTGCCAGCAGTTACCGGGACAGGGGAAATGAAAAACTGTTTTTT	CASSYRDRGNEKLFF
-	TRBV6-5	TRBJ1-1	TRBD1	TGTGCCAGCAGGACAGGGGATGGGTCTGAAGCTTTCTTT	CASRTGDGSEAFF